What follows is one T cell receptor (beta chain) and its context. This entry is derived from a study of technical replicates of blood from a few donors. The CDR3 spans 14 residues. Unmatched junction bases numbered 4, after V lost 1 base and J lost 9 bases. CDR1 is SGHRS and CDR2 is YFSETQ in the germline V gene. Only in-frame clones appear in the TCRdb table, and some are missing; sequencing was by immunoSEQ multiplex PCR. The repertoire holds tens of thousands of clones, with about 93% as singletons. The sequencing sample was made of T cells isolated from PBMCs. The sequence was collected from a human donor in good health. V gene TRBV5-1 combines with J gene TRBJ2-1; 10 nucleotides agree with TRBD2. The CDR3 loop reads CASSLLAGDSEQFF. The CDR3, as DNA: TGCGCCAGCAGCTTGCTAGCGGGGGACTCTGAGCAGTTCTTC.